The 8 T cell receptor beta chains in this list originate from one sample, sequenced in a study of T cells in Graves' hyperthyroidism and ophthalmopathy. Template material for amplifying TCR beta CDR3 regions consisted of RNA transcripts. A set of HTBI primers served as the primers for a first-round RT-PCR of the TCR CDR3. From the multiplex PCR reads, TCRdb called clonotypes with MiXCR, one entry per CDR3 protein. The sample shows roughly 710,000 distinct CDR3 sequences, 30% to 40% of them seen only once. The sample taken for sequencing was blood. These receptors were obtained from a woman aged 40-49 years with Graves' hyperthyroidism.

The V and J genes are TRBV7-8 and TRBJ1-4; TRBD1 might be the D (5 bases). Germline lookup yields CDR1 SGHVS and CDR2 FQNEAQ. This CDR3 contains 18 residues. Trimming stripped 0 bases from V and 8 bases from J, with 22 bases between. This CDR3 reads CASSLARAREVLREKLFF. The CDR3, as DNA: TGTGCCAGCAGCTTAGCACGCGCCAGGGAGGTCCTCAGAGAAAAACTGTTTTTT.

The CDR3 DNA is TGCGCCAGCAGCTGGAGCAGTTCCTACGAGCAGTACTTC. Amino acids: CASSWSSSYEQYF. This chain uses TRBV5-1 with TRBJ2-7; the D is unclear. CDR1 and CDR2 from the germline V gene are SGHRS and YFSETQ. The V and J ends lost 3 bases and 1 base respectively, with 8 bases between them. The CDR3 extends over 13 amino acids.

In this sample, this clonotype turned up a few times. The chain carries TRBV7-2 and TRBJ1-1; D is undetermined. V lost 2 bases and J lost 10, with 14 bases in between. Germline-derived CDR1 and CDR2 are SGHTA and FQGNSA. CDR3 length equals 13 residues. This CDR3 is CASSLLSGFSAFF. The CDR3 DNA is TGTGCCAGCAGCTTATTGTCGGGATTCTCAGCTTTCTTT.

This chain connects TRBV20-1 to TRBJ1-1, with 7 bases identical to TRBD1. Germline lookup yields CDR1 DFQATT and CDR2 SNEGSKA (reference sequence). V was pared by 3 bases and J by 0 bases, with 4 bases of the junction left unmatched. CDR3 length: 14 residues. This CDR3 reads CSARAGGMNTEAFF. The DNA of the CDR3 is TGCAGTGCTAGGGCAGGGGGGATGAACACTGAAGCTTTCTTT.

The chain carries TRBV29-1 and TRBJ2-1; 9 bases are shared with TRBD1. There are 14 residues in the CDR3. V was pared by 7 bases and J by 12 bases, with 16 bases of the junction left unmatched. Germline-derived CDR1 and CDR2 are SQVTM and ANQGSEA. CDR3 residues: CSALPGQGRLGQFF. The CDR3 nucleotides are TGCAGCGCTCTACCAGGACAGGGGCGGCTCGGGCAGTTCTTC.

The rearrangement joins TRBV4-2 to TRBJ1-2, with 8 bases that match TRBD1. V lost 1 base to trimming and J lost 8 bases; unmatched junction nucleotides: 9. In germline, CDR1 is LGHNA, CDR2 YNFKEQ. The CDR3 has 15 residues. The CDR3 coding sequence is TGTGCCAGCAGCCAAGTTGACAGGGGCACGGGGGGCTACACCTTC. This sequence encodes CASSQVDRGTGGYTF.

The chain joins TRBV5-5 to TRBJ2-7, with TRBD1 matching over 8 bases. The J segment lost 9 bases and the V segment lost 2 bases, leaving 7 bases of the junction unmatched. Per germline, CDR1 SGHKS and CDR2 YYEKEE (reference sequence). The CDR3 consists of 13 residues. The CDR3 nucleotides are TGTGCCAGCAGCTTCAGGACAGGGATAGTGCAGTACTTC. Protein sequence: CASSFRTGIVQYF.

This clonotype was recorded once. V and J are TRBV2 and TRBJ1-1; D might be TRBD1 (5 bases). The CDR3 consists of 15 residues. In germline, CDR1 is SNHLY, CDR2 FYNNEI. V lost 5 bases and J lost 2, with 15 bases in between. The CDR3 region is CASSLGPIGNTEAFF. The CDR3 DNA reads TGTGCCAGCAGTTTGGGGCCGATTGGAAACACTGAAGCTTTCTTT.